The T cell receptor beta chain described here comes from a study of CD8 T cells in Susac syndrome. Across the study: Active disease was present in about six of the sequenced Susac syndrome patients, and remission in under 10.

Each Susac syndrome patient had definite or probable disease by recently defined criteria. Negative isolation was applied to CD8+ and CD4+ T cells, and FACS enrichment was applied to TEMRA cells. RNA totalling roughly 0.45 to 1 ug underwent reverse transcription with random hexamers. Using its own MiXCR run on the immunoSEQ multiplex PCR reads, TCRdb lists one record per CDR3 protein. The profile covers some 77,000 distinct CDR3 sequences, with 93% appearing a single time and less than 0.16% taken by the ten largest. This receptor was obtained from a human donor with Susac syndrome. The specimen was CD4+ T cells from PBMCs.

The CDR3 DNA reads as TGTGCCAGCAGCTTAGCACAGGGATTTGGGGAGACCCAGTACTTC. Its protein is CASSLAQGFGETQYF. V gene TRBV7-2 combines with J gene TRBJ2-5; D might be TRBD1 (6 bases). Deletions cut 0 bases from V and 5 bases from J, with 13 bases between. The CDR3 has 15 amino acids. CDR1 and CDR2 (germline): SGHTA, FQGNSA.